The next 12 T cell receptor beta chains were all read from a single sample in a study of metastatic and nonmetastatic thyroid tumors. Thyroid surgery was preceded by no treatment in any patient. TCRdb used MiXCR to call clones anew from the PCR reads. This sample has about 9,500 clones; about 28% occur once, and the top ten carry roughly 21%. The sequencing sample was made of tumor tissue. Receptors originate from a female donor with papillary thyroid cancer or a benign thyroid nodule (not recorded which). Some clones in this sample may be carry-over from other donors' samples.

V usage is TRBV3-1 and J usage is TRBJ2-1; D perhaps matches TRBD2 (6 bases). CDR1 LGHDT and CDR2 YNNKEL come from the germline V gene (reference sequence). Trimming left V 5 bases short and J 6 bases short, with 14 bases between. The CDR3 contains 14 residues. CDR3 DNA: TGTGCCAGCAGCGGATGGGAGGCGGGCAATGAGCAGTTCTTC. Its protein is CASSGWEAGNEQFF.

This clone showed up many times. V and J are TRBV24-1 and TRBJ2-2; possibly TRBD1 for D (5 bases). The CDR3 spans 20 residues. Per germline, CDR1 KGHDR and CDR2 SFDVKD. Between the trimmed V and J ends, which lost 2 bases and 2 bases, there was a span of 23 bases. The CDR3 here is CATSDSSVAGYIPNTGELFF. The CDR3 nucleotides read TGTGCCACCAGTGATTCATCAGTCGCAGGGTATATACCCAACACCGGGGAGCTGTTTTTT.

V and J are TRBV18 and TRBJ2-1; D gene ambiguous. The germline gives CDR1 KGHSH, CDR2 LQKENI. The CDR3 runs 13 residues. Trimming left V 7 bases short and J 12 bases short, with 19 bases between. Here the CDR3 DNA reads TGTGCCAGCTTAGGTCCGGGTCTCCGCGTGCAGTTCTTC. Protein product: CASLGPGLRVQFF.

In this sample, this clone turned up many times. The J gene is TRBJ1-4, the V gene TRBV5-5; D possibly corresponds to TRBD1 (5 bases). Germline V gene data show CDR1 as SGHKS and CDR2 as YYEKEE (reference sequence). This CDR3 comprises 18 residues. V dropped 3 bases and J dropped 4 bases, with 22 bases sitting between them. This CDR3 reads CASSSDPLPHRFNEKLFF. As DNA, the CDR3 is TGTGCCAGCAGCTCCGACCCACTTCCCCACAGGTTTAATGAAAAACTGTTTTTT.

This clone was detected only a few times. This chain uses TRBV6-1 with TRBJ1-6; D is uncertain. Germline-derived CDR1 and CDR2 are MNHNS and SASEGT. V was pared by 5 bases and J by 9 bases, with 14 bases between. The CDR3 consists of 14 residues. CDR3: CASSTLPYFSPLHF. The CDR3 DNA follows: TGTGCCAGCAGTACACTACCTTATTTTTCACCCCTCCACTTT.

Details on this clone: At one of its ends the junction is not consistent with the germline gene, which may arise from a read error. The CDR3 sequence: CANSVTGGNSGEQYF. Here the CDR3 DNA reads TGTGCCAACAGCGTGACAGGGGGTAATTCGGGAGAGCAGTACTTC. The V call is TRBV3-1, the J call TRBJ2-7, with TRBD1 matching 9 bases. CDR3 length: 15 amino acids. Germline-derived CDR1 and CDR2 are LGHDT and YNNKEL (reference sequence).

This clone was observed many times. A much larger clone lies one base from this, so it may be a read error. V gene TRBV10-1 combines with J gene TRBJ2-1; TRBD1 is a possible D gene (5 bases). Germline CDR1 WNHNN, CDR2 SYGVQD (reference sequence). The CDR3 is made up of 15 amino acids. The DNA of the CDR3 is TGCGCCAGCAGTGATCAGGGATTGCCCTACAATGAGCAGCTCTTC. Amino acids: CASSDQGLPYNEQLF.

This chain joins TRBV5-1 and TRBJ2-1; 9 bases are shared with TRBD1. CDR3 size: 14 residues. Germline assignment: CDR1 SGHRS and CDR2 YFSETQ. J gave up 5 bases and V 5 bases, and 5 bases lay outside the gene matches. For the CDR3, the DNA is TGCGCCAGCAGGACACAGGGGGCCGACAATGAGCAGTTCTTC. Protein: CASRTQGADNEQFF.

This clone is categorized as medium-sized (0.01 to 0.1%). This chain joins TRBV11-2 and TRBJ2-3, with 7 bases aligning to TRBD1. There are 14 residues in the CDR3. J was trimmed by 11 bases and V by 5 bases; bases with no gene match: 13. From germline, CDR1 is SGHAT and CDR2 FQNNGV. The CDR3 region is CASSRRNTGTEQYF. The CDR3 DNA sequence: TGTGCCAGCAGCCGACGAAACACCGGGACAGAGCAGTATTTT.

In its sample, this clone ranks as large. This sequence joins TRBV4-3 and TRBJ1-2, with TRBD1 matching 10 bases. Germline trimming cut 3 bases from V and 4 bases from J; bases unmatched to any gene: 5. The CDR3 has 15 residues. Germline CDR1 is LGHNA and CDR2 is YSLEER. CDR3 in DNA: TGCGCCAGCAGCCAGTCCCGGGACAGGGGCTATGGCTACACCTTC. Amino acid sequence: CASSQSRDRGYGYTF.

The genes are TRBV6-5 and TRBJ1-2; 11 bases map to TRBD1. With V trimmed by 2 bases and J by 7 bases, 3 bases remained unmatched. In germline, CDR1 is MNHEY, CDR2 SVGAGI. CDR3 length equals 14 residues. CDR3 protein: CASSYAGTGGGYTF. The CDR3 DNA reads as TGTGCCAGCAGTTACGCAGGGACAGGGGGTGGCTACACCTTC.

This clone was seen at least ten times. The CDR3 here is CASRGEGSFPFF. CDR3 nucleotides: TGTGCCAGCAGGGGAGAAGGCAGCTTTCCTTTCTTT. The chain employs TRBV5-5 and TRBJ1-1; unclear D gene. V lost 5 bases and J lost 12, with 17 bases in between. CDR1 and CDR2 from the germline V gene are SGHKS and YYEKEE (reference sequence). The CDR3 contains 12 residues.